This is a list of T cell receptor beta chains from one sample in a study of human T cells and chemical hapten exposure. TCRdb re-called the RACE reads through MiXCR, storing one row per CDR3 protein. Among 74,000 or so distinct CDR3 sequences listed, under 13% were seen once. Sequenced material: whole blood, taken in connection with sensitization to the hapten diphenylcyclopropenone (DPC). These receptors were taken from a woman between 45 and 60 years old with alopecia areata. Some clones in this sample may be carry-over from other donors' samples. Both conserved end residues are trimmed from each CDR3.

CDR3aa: ASSPETGVGNEQY
v_gene: TRBV18
j_gene: TRBJ2-7

CDR3aa: ASSDVGLSNQPQH
v_gene: TRBV2
j_gene: TRBJ1-5

CDR3aa: ASSFEDRVLYEQY
v_gene: TRBV28
j_gene: TRBJ2-7

CDR3aa: ASSLLAGAPQF
v_gene: TRBV27
j_gene: TRBJ2-1

CDR3aa: ASSFSPGELF
v_gene: TRBV7-9
j_gene: TRBJ2-2

CDR3aa: ASSLRTSGRGADTQY
v_gene: TRBV6-5
j_gene: TRBJ2-3

CDR3aa: ASSQDADRGLATNEKLF
v_gene: TRBV4-3
j_gene: TRBJ1-4

CDR3aa: ASSPPPGAAF
v_gene: TRBV6-6
j_gene: TRBJ1-1

CDR3aa: AIRGTMEAF
v_gene: TRBV10-3
j_gene: TRBJ1-1

CDR3aa: ASSWESPLNQPQH
v_gene: TRBV2
j_gene: TRBJ1-5

CDR3aa: ASSLTSGQNIQY
v_gene: TRBV6-2/TRBV6-3
j_gene: TRBJ2-4

CDR3aa: ASSLASGTGQDEQY
v_gene: TRBV7-2
j_gene: TRBJ2-7

CDR3aa: SARWTSSYEQF
v_gene: TRBV20-1
j_gene: TRBJ2-1

CDR3aa: TSSQVWQGSLGIADTQY
v_gene: TRBV4-3
j_gene: TRBJ2-3

CDR3aa: ASSIDGVDGVEQF
v_gene: TRBV19
j_gene: TRBJ2-1

CDR3aa: ASSRALTSGRSSSTDTQY
v_gene: TRBV7-9
j_gene: TRBJ2-3

CDR3aa: SARRGGASNQPQH
v_gene: TRBV20-1
j_gene: TRBJ1-5

CDR3aa: ASSSPPRGHPYEQY
v_gene: TRBV11-1
j_gene: TRBJ2-7

CDR3aa: ASRMTGISTDTQY
v_gene: TRBV6-5
j_gene: TRBJ2-3

CDR3aa: AWTAKGLETQY
v_gene: TRBV30
j_gene: TRBJ2-5

CDR3aa: ASSRSRGQGEETQY
v_gene: TRBV7-2
j_gene: TRBJ2-5

CDR3aa: ASSHGTGSDEQY
v_gene: TRBV11-2
j_gene: TRBJ2-7

CDR3aa: ASNDRAGDTQY
v_gene: TRBV19
j_gene: TRBJ2-3

CDR3aa: ASSLAPGQGNQPQH
v_gene: TRBV12-3/TRBV12-4
j_gene: TRBJ1-5

CDR3aa: ASSSGTGRYEQY
v_gene: TRBV11-2
j_gene: TRBJ2-7

CDR3aa: ASSLRGPAF
v_gene: TRBV3-1
j_gene: TRBJ1-1

CDR3aa: ASICRSALAGHNEQF
v_gene: TRBV6-4
j_gene: TRBJ2-1

CDR3aa: ASSTSGNQETQY
v_gene: TRBV5-1
j_gene: TRBJ2-5

CDR3aa: ASRFGTSTDTQY
v_gene: TRBV5-1
j_gene: TRBJ2-3

CDR3aa: AWKSQGGNSGYT
v_gene: TRBV30
j_gene: TRBJ1-2

CDR3aa: ASSESKGGFADTQY
v_gene: TRBV10-1
j_gene: TRBJ2-3

CDR3aa: ASSLVRQGPNQPQH
v_gene: TRBV7-3
j_gene: TRBJ1-5

CDR3aa: ASSYSGSRF
v_gene: TRBV6-2/TRBV6-3
j_gene: TRBJ2-1

CDR3aa: ASNLRETQY
v_gene: TRBV2
j_gene: TRBJ2-5

CDR3aa: ASSVTITDTQY
v_gene: TRBV2
j_gene: TRBJ2-3

CDR3aa: ASRGKGSGANVLT
v_gene: TRBV6-1
j_gene: TRBJ2-6

CDR3aa: AWSVIAGKHEQY
v_gene: TRBV30
j_gene: TRBJ2-7

CDR3aa: ASSKGSGPDEQF
v_gene: TRBV21-1
j_gene: TRBJ2-1

CDR3aa: AGSLAWADGGYT
v_gene: TRBV7-9
j_gene: TRBJ1-2

CDR3aa: ASSRDRGLRMETQY
v_gene: TRBV27
j_gene: TRBJ2-5

CDR3aa: ASSSTLGAGEDTGELF
v_gene: TRBV11-2
j_gene: TRBJ2-2

CDR3aa: ASSFLDREGQPQH
v_gene: TRBV28
j_gene: TRBJ1-5

CDR3aa: AIAGRAGNNEQF
v_gene: TRBV10-3
j_gene: TRBJ2-1